Listed below are T cell receptor beta chains from one sample, sequenced in a study of regulatory T cells in long-lasting Graves disease. TCRdb ran MiXCR on the multiplex PCR reads and lists one entry per CDR3 protein. Among roughly 700,000 distinct CDR3 sequences listed, around 30% were seen once. The source material was peripheral blood mononuclear cells (PBMCs), sampled when the disease was refractory, from a patient treated with antithyroid drugs. Receptor source: a female donor with Graves disease. The CDR3 runs from the conserved cysteine through the conserved F or W. A D gene is named only where the DNA matches it firmly. For some rows the clone size is stated as once, few or many, or as a class when expanded; others skip it.

D	V	J	size	DNA	CDR3
-	TRBV12-3/TRBV12-4	TRBJ1-2	many	TGTGCCAGCAGCCCCGGGTACTATGGCTACACCTTC	CASSPGYYGYTF
-	TRBV29-1	TRBJ1-5	-	TGCAGCGTTCGGGACACAAATCAGCCCCAGCATTTT	CSVRDTNQPQHF
TRBD2	TRBV4-2	TRBJ2-7	-	TGTGCCAGCAGCCAACTACATGGGACTAGCGGGAGCTACGAGCAGTACTTC	CASSQLHGTSGSYEQYF
TRBD1	TRBV2	TRBJ1-6	-	TGTGCCAGCAGCCGCTACAGGGGGAGCTCCTATAATTCACCCCTCCACTTT	CASSRYRGSSYNSPLHF
TRBD1	TRBV19	TRBJ2-5	-	TGTGCCAGTAGTCGTCGGACAGGGGACCAAGAGACCCAGTACTTC	CASSRRTGDQETQYF
-	TRBV6-1	TRBJ1-1	once	TGTGCCAGCAGCACAAGAGGGGGGGCAGGGAACACTGAAGCTTTCTTT	CASSTRGGAGNTEAFF
TRBD1	TRBV29-1	TRBJ1-1	-	TGCAGCGCCGGGACAGCCGGAACTAGGGCTGAAGCTTTCTTT	CSAGTAGTRAEAFF
-	TRBV19	TRBJ1-4	-	TGTGCCAGTAGTCTCTCAGGGTCAGTTAACGAAAAACTGTTTTTT	CASSLSGSVNEKLFF
-	TRBV30	TRBJ2-7	-	TGTGCCTGGAGTGGCAGGGGAGGGGAGCAGTACTTC	CAWSGRGGEQYF
-	TRBV5-1	TRBJ1-1	few	TGCGCCAGCAGCTTGGACTTAGTGGGGGCACCGTCTTTCTTT	CASSLDLVGAPSFF
TRBD1	TRBV12-3/TRBV12-4	TRBJ2-7	many	TGTGCCAGCAGTGCACGACAGGGCGAGCAGTACTTC	CASSARQGEQYF